Each of the 4 T cell receptor beta chains below was sequenced from the same sample in a study of blood T cells in healthy people across ages. Using a J-beta primer mix together with a sample-barcoded 5' primer, a second PCR was run for roughly 6 to 12 cycles. TCRdb passed the 5' RACE reads through MiXCR, listing each CDR3 protein once. The sample lists around 1.5 million distinct CDR3 sequences, 30% to 35% occurring once. The specimen sequenced was blood. The receptors shown here come from a woman younger than 45 in good health.

The table lists this clonotype with a few counts. The V and J genes are TRBV12-3 or TRBV12-4 and TRBJ1-2; 11 bases align to TRBD1. The CDR3 is made up of 16 amino acids. V was clipped by 8 bases and J by 7 bases; unmatched bases: 15. The CDR3 sequence is CASRPGGGQGAGGYTF. The CDR3 DNA follows: TGTGCCAGCCGGCCGGGAGGTGGACAGGGGGCGGGTGGCTACACCTTC.

This rearrangement joins TRBV15 to TRBJ2-1; 7 bases line up with TRBD2. Trimming at V came to 0 bases and at J to 15 bases, leaving 11 bases not matched to a gene. Germline CDR1 is LNHNV and CDR2 is YYDKDF (reference sequence). The CDR3 is 14 residues long. The CDR3 DNA reads TGTGCCACCAGCAGAGAGCGGGGGAGCCCAAGGCTGTTCTTC. Protein sequence: CATSRERGSPRLFF.

This clonotype was found many times. This chain connects TRBV6-2 or TRBV6-3 to TRBJ2-1; 7 bases are a match to TRBD1. This CDR3 region has 14 residues. Trimming cost V 2 bases and J 6 bases; bases outside gene matches: 4. Germline V CDR1 and CDR2: MNHEY, SVGEGT. In DNA form, the CDR3 reads TGTGCCAGCAGTTACCTTAGGGGGCTCAATGAGCAGTTCTTC. As protein: CASSYLRGLNEQFF.

A few counts support this clonotype. The chain couples TRBV7-9 to TRBJ2-5; no reliable D call. Germline CDR1 SEHNR, CDR2 FQNEAQ (reference sequence). The CDR3 sequence is 15 residues long. The V and J ends lost 0 bases and 3 bases respectively, with 11 bases between them. The CDR3 DNA reads as TGTGCCAGCAGCTTAGCGAAGACGGCCGAAGAGACCCAGTACTTC. Protein sequence: CASSLAKTAEETQYF. Combining the CDR3 with reference TRBV7-9 and TRBJ2-5 gives the whole variable domain DTGVSQNPRHKITKRGQNVTFRCDPISEHNRLYWYRQTLGQGPEFLTYFQNEAQLEKSRLLSDRFSAERPKGSFSTLEIQRTEQGDSAMYLCASSLAKTAEETQYFGPGTRLLVL.